The 8 T cell receptor beta chains presented below share a single source sample, sequenced in a study of blood T cell repertoires in COVID-19. The repertoire was sequenced with immunoSEQ multiplex PCR; TCRdb's copy has only in-frame clones and lacks some. The sample yields around 150,000 clones, roughly four fifths seen once. Sequenced input: peripheral blood. These TCRs come from an elderly woman with acute or convalescent COVID-19.

The chain combines TRBV15 with TRBJ2-1; D call uncertain. The CDR3 loop spans 17 amino acids. Germline loops: CDR1 LNHNV, CDR2 YYDKDF (reference sequence). V was cut by 0 bases and J by 0 bases, with 12 bases left in between. The CDR3, as DNA: TGTGCCACCAGCAGAGATAGGAGCGCCAGCTCCTACAATGAGCAGTTCTTC. Residues: CATSRDRSASSYNEQFF.

This clone occurred a few times. The V call is TRBV11-2, the J call TRBJ2-3; 8 bases match TRBD2. The CDR3 covers 17 residues. J gave up 5 bases and V 2 bases, and 12 bases lay outside the gene matches. The germline gives CDR1 SGHAT, CDR2 FQNNGV. DNA of the CDR3: TGTGCCAGCAGCTTATTCTACGGGAGGGCCTCGGGAGATACGCAGTATTTT. Residues: CASSLFYGRASGDTQYF.

This chain joins TRBV18 and TRBJ2-3; 9 nucleotides line up with TRBD2. The V gene's germline CDR1 is KGHSH and CDR2 LQKENI. The length of the CDR3 is 14 residues. The J segment lost 3 bases and the V segment lost 4 bases, leaving 2 bases of the junction unmatched. Here the CDR3 DNA reads TGTGCCAGCTCACGGCGGGAGGGAACAGATACGCAGTATTTT. Translated: CASSRREGTDTQYF.

In its sample, this clone was seen a few times. The rearrangement uses TRBV14 and TRBJ1-6, with D unclear. The CDR3 spans 14 residues. The germline CDR1 and CDR2 sequences are SGHDN and FVKESK. V lost 3 bases and J 7 bases, leaving 10 bases between the germline ends. This chain's CDR3 is CASSQYRGNSPLHF. CDR3 in DNA: TGTGCCAGCAGCCAGTACAGAGGGAATTCACCCCTCCACTTT.

CDR3 protein: CASSYFAGGYNEQFF. The CDR3 region has the DNA TGTGCCAGCAGTTACTTTGCGGGAGGGTACAATGAGCAGTTCTTC. The V gene is TRBV6-2 or TRBV6-3, the J gene TRBJ2-1; TRBD2 matches 9 bases. Germline loops: CDR1 MNHEY, CDR2 SVGEGT. The CDR3 is 15 amino acids. The V and J ends lost 1 base and 4 bases, in that order; junction bases with no gene match: 2.

The chain has TRBV7-9 and TRBJ1-4; D unresolved. The ends were cut back, 4 bases at V and 3 bases at J, with 9 bases in the middle. This CDR3 region has 14 residues. The germline V gene encodes CDR1 SEHNR and CDR2 FQNEAQ (reference sequence). DNA of the CDR3: TGTGCCAGCAGCTCCCATGGCCCTAATGAAAAACTGTTTTTT. This sequence encodes CASSSHGPNEKLFF.

The chain links TRBV12-3 or TRBV12-4 to TRBJ1-2, with D possibly matching TRBD1 (5 bases). The CDR3 covers 13 residues. Trimming left V 6 bases short and J 4 bases short, with 12 bases between. As DNA, the CDR3 is TGTGCCAGCAGGCGGGGGGTCTCCTATGGCTACACCTTC. Its protein product is CASRRGVSYGYTF.

The rearrangement links TRBV7-2 to TRBJ1-4, with D unclear. This CDR3 contains 15 residues. V was cut by 5 bases and J by 3 bases, with 13 bases left in between. The germline V gene encodes CDR1 SGHTA and CDR2 FQGNSA. The CDR3 reads CASSQSGVPNEKLFF. CDR3 bases: TGTGCCAGCAGCCAAAGCGGGGTTCCTAATGAAAAACTGTTTTTT. The whole variable domain, filled in from reference TRBV7-2 and TRBJ1-4, reads GAGVSQSPSNKVTEKGKDVELRCDPISGHTALYWYRQSLGQGLEFLIYFQGNSAPDKSGLPSDRFSAERTGGSVSTLTIQRTQQEDSAVYLCASSQSGVPNEKLFFGSGTQLSVL.